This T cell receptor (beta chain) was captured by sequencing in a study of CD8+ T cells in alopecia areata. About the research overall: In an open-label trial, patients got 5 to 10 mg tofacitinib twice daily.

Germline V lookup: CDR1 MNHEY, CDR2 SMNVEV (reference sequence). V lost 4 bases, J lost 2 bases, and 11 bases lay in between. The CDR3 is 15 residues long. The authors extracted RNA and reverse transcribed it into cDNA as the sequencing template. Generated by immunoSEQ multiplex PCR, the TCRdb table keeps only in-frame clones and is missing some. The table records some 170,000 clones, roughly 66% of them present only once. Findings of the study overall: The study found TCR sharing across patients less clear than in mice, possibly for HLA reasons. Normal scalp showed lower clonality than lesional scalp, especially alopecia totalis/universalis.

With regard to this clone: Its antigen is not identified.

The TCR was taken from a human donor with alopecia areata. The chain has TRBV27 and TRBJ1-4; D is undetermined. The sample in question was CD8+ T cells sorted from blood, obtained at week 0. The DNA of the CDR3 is TGTGCCAGCAGTTACCAACGCGCGACTAATGAAAAACTGTTTTTT. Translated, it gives CASSYQRATNEKLFF.